This is a list of T cell receptor beta chains from one sample in a study of blood T cells in healthy people across ages. In TCRdb, the 5' RACE reads were re-called with MiXCR into one record per CDR3 protein. Of approximately 790,000 distinct CDR3 sequences listed, approximately 67% are singletons. Sequencing was carried out using blood. These receptors were collected from a man younger than 40 in good health. Both conserved end residues are part of each CDR3. D genes are given only for firm matches. Expanded clones are given a class, and other clones once, few, many or no size at all.

size	V	J	D	CDR3	DNA
few	TRBV15	TRBJ2-3	NA	CATSGLDSTTDTQYF	TGTGCCACCAGCGGATTGGACAGCACCACAGATACGCAGTATTTT
NA	TRBV3-1	TRBJ2-2	NA	CASSQEGLNTGELFF	TGTGCCAGCAGCCAAGAGGGCTTAAACACCGGGGAGCTGTTTTTT
few	TRBV3-1	TRBJ1-2	NA	CASSNSGSPGGYTF	TGTGCCAGCAGCAACTCCGGGTCTCCCGGGGGCTACACCTTC
NA	TRBV6-2/TRBV6-3	TRBJ2-1	TRBD1	CASTRDRGRNKVHNEQFF	TGTGCCAGCACCCGGGACAGGGGGCGGAATAAGGTCCACAATGAGCAGTTCTTC
NA	TRBV7-3	TRBJ2-3	NA	CASSLRAHPSTDTQYF	TGTGCCAGCAGCTTAAGGGCCCACCCTAGCACAGATACGCAGTATTTT
NA	TRBV10-3	TRBJ1-2	TRBD1	CAISDAGTEYGYTF	TGTGCCATCAGTGACGCGGGGACAGAGTATGGCTACACCTTC
few	TRBV20-1	TRBJ2-5	NA	CSARTQETQYF	TGCAGTGCTAGAACCCAAGAGACCCAGTACTTC
NA	TRBV5-5	TRBJ1-2	NA	CASSLAGAYYGYTF	TGTGCCAGCAGCTTGGCGGGGGCATACTATGGCTACACCTTC
once	TRBV5-1	TRBJ2-1	NA	CASKVTNNEQFF	TGCGCCAGCAAGGTCACTAACAATGAGCAGTTCTTC
few	TRBV18	TRBJ2-7	NA	CASSPGFRYEQYF	TGTGCCAGCTCACCAGGGTTTCGTTACGAGCAGTACTTC
NA	TRBV20-1	TRBJ1-5	NA	CSAFSGGRQPQHF	TGCAGTGCTTTTTCTGGGGGGCGACAGCCCCAGCATTTT
few	TRBV24-1	TRBJ2-4	NA	CATSEGYWEQYF	TGTGCCACCAGTGAGGGGTACTGGGAGCAGTACTTC
NA	TRBV29-1	TRBJ1-4	NA	CSAYGTPADEKLFF	TGCAGCGCCTACGGGACGCCGGCGGATGAAAAACTGTTTTTT
NA	TRBV7-2	TRBJ1-1	NA	CASSHGANTEAFF	TGTGCCAGCAGCCACGGGGCGAACACTGAAGCTTTCTTT
NA	TRBV12-3/TRBV12-4	TRBJ1-5	NA	CASSLARGYDQPQHF	TGTGCCAGCAGTTTGGCTAGGGGATACGATCAGCCCCAGCATTTT
few	TRBV4-2	TRBJ2-2	NA	CASSLDSAGNTGELFF	TGTGCCAGCAGCCTTGATTCGGCGGGGAACACCGGGGAGCTGTTTTTT
NA	TRBV3-1	TRBJ2-1	NA	CASSQDRVGPPFF	TGTGCCAGCAGCCAAGATCGGGTCGGACCTCCGTTCTTC
NA	TRBV6-1	TRBJ1-5	NA	CASSLKPTGHSNQPQHF	TGTGCCAGCAGCCTCAAACCGACAGGACATAGCAATCAGCCCCAGCATTTT
few	TRBV20-1	TRBJ2-7	NA	CSASALGVTLEQYF	TGCAGTGCTTCGGCTCTAGGAGTTACCCTCGAGCAGTACTTC
NA	TRBV28	TRBJ2-5	TRBD1	CASSTRQGKAKNIRYF	TGTGCCAGCAGTACCAGACAGGGCAAGGCCAAAAACATTCGGTACTTC
NA	TRBV2	TRBJ2-7	TRBD1	CASSTGTGGHNEQYF	TGTGCCAGCAGTACCGGGACAGGGGGGCACAATGAGCAGTACTTC
NA	TRBV5-1	TRBJ2-7	NA	CASSWQPQSSYEQYF	TGCGCCAGCAGTTGGCAGCCACAGAGCTCCTACGAGCAGTACTTC
NA	TRBV27	TRBJ2-1	TRBD2	CASSLSLADEQFF	TGTGCCAGCAGTTTATCTCTAGCGGATGAGCAGTTCTTC
NA	TRBV25-1	TRBJ1-2	NA	CASSDFNGYTF	TGTGCCAGCAGTGATTTCAATGGCTACACCTTC
NA	TRBV20-1	TRBJ1-2	NA	CSASIRNYGYTF	TGCAGTGCTAGTATCAGAAACTATGGCTACACCTTC
NA	TRBV6-5	TRBJ1-4	TRBD1	CASSRGTATTNEKLFF	TGTGCCAGCAGCCGAGGGACAGCCACAACTAATGAAAAACTGTTTTTT
NA	TRBV7-3	TRBJ1-2	NA	CASSHPRGGSNYGYTF	TGTGCCAGCAGCCATCCCCGGGGCGGGTCTAACTATGGCTACACCTTC
few	TRBV2	TRBJ1-2	NA	CASSRDRYGYTF	TGTGCCAGCAGCCGTGATCGCTATGGCTACACCTTC
NA	TRBV20-1	TRBJ2-3	TRBD2	CSARERLAGGTDTQYF	TGCAGTGCTAGAGAGAGACTAGCGGGGGGAACAGATACGCAGTATTTT
few	TRBV7-9	TRBJ2-7	NA	CASSLELALVGEQYF	TGTGCCAGCAGCTTAGAACTAGCACTGGTGGGGGAGCAGTACTTC
NA	TRBV7-9	TRBJ2-1	NA	CASTRGMTDEQFF	TGTGCCAGCACTAGGGGCATGACCGATGAGCAGTTCTTC
NA	TRBV9	TRBJ2-2	TRBD1	CASSEGTGPPGELFF	TGTGCCAGCAGCGAGGGGACAGGGCCCCCCGGGGAGCTGTTTTTT
NA	TRBV14	TRBJ1-4	TRBD1	CASSHRRTGLFF	TGTGCCAGCAGCCACCGACGGACAGGACTGTTTTTT
NA	TRBV20-1	TRBJ2-1	NA	CSATQELHNEQFF	TGCAGTGCTACGCAGGAACTACACAATGAGCAGTTCTTC
NA	TRBV9	TRBJ1-2	NA	CASSGTPGYTF	TGTGCCAGCAGCGGGACGCCGGGCTACACCTTC
few	TRBV28	TRBJ1-2	NA	CASSSGMDYGYTF	TGTGCCAGCAGTTCCGGTATGGACTATGGCTACACCTTC
few	TRBV6-5	TRBJ2-3	TRBD2	CASSYRLAEYF	TGTGCCAGCAGTTACAGACTAGCGGAGTATTTT
NA	TRBV5-1	TRBJ2-5	TRBD2	CASSGLPSGGGETQYF	TGCGCCAGCAGCGGACTTCCTAGCGGGGGGGGTGAGACCCAGTACTTC
NA	TRBV2	TRBJ2-3	TRBD1	CASRVGTGSTDTQYF	TGTGCCAGCAGGGTGGGGACAGGTAGCACAGATACGCAGTATTTT
NA	TRBV20-1	TRBJ2-1	TRBD1	CSARTGGGYNEQFF	TGCAGTGCCAGAACAGGGGGAGGCTACAATGAGCAGTTCTTC
NA	TRBV12-3/TRBV12-4	TRBJ2-7	TRBD2	CASSSLAGPYEQYF	TGTGCCAGCAGTTCCCTAGCGGGGCCCTACGAGCAGTACTTC
NA	TRBV11-2	TRBJ2-3	NA	CASSRRDISTDTQYF	TGTGCCAGCAGCCGTCGGGACATCTCCACAGATACGCAGTATTTT
NA	TRBV6-5	TRBJ2-6	NA	CASSYQASPSGANVLTF	TGTGCCAGCAGTTACCAGGCTAGCCCCTCTGGGGCCAACGTCCTGACTTTC
NA	TRBV11-2	TRBJ2-6	NA	CASSLDAAGAILSYSGANVLTF	TGTGCCAGCAGCTTAGACGCGGCGGGGGCCATACTCTCTTACTCTGGGGCCAACGTCCTGACTTTC
NA	TRBV14	TRBJ2-3	NA	CASSQGLRAADTQYF	TGTGCCAGCAGCCAAGGGCTGAGGGCGGCAGATACGCAGTATTTT
few	TRBV3-1	TRBJ2-3	NA	CASNGGPPGTQYF	TGTGCCAGCAACGGAGGACCCCCCGGTACGCAGTATTTT
NA	TRBV7-2	TRBJ2-7	NA	CVSSLNGRGASYEQYF	TGTGTCAGCAGCTTAAATGGGCGGGGTGCCTCCTACGAGCAGTACTTC
NA	TRBV15	TRBJ2-7	TRBD2	CATSRGAGETYEQYF	TGTGCCACCAGCAGAGGGGCGGGGGAAACCTACGAGCAGTACTTC
NA	TRBV2	TRBJ1-4	NA	CASSVGGANEKLFF	TGTGCCAGCAGCGTCGGGGGGGCTAACGAAAAACTGTTTTTT
NA	TRBV9	TRBJ1-5	NA	CASSAGGNQPQHF	TGTGCCAGCAGCGCGGGCGGCAATCAGCCCCAGCATTTT
NA	TRBV10-3	TRBJ1-2	TRBD1	CAISELQGNYGYTF	TGTGCCATCAGTGAGTTACAGGGGAACTATGGCTACACCTTC
NA	TRBV12-3/TRBV12-4	TRBJ2-7	NA	CASSTGRIFSYEQYF	TGTGCCAGCAGTACCGGACGGATTTTCTCCTACGAGCAGTACTTC